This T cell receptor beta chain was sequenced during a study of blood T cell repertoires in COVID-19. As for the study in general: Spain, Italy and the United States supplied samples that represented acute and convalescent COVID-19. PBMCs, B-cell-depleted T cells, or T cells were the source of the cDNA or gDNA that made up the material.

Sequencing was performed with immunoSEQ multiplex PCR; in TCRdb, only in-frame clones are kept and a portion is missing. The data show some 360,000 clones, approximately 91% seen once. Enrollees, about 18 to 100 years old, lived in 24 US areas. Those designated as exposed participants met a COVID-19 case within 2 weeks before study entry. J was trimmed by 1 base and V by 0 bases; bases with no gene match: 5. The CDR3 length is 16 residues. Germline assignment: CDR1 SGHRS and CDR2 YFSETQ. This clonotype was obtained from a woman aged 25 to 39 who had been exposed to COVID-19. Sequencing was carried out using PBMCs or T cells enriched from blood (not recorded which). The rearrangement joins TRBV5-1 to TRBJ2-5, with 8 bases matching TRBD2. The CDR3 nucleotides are TGCGCCAGCAGCTTGGTAGCGGGAAACCTCCAAGAGACCCAGTACTTC. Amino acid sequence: CASSLVAGNLQETQYF.